This T cell receptor beta chain was sequenced during a study of blood T cells in healthy people across ages. The second PCR ran roughly 6 to 11 cycles with a sample-barcoded 5' primer and J-beta primers. A template-switch adaptor containing 12 random nucleotides labeled each cDNA molecule. Each CDR3 protein gets one entry after TCRdb re-called the 5' RACE reads with MiXCR. The data contain 500,000 to 700,000 distinct CDR3 sequences, approximately 30% of them singletons. Overall study findings and caveats: In the absence of known donor CMV status, changes in expanded clonotypes were possibly confounded. Diversity was higher, and naive CD4+ cells more numerous, in long-lived donors than in aged donors.

This clonotype showed up many times. The antigen is undetermined. Germline trimming cut 6 bases from V and 3 bases from J; bases unmatched to any gene: 13. There are 17 residues in the CDR3. Germline V CDR1 and CDR2: LGHDT, YNNKEL (reference sequence). V is TRBV3-1 and J is TRBJ2-3, with 9 bases aligning to TRBD2. The TCR originated in an elderly woman in good health. The sample was blood. The CDR3 protein is CASSSRPGGGETDTQYF. The DNA for the CDR3 is TGTGCCAGCAGTTCACGGCCGGGCGGGGGGGAAACAGATACGCAGTATTTT.